Listed below are T cell receptor beta chains from one sample, sequenced in a study of T cell changes during pregnancy in multiple sclerosis. Profiled with immunoSEQ multiplex PCR; TCRdb holds only in-frame clones, not every one. The table includes approximately 59,000 clones, 80% to 95% detected once. The material sequenced was CD4+ T cells from peripheral blood mononuclear cells, taken before pregnancy. The origin of the receptors is a female donor with multiple sclerosis, enrolled in a pregnancy study. Both conserved end residues are part of each CDR3.

j_call | v_call | cdr3_aa
TRBJ2-3 | TRBV28 | CASRTGTTSTDTQYF
TRBJ2-4 | TRBV6-5 | CASSYSRGNIQYF
TRBJ2-1 | TRBV19 | CASSTQTRLAREGGQFF
TRBJ1-3 | TRBV11-2 | CASSFTGSSGNTIYF
TRBJ2-5 | TRBV19 | CASSIGQGASETQYF
TRBJ1-1 | TRBV5-4 | CASSLGHQVNTEAFF
TRBJ1-2 | TRBV5-4 | CASSQRQNYGYTF
TRBJ1-1 | TRBV6-1 | CASSERVEAFF
TRBJ2-2 | TRBV7-2 | CASSLRVGGELFF
TRBJ1-1 | TRBV7-2 | CASSLGGTVYTEAFF
TRBJ2-1 | TRBV10-3 | CAISESGWQGAYNEQFF
TRBJ2-2 | TRBV7-2 | CASSLLRGSAGELFF
TRBJ1-2 | TRBV19 | CASRKETERGYTF
TRBJ2-7 | TRBV7-8 | CASSKTDFSYEQYF
TRBJ2-7 | TRBV18 | CASSPRTGTHYEQYF
TRBJ1-4 | TRBV19 | CASSRRTVNEKLFF
TRBJ1-1 | TRBV5-4 | CASSFSGSRLNTEAFF
TRBJ2-7 | TRBV19 | CASSAPGQRPYEQYF
TRBJ2-1 | TRBV30 | CAWRGLAVTPHNEQFF
TRBJ2-5 | TRBV5-4 | CASSSQGFETQYF
TRBJ1-1 | TRBV9 | CASSARQGREAFF
TRBJ2-1 | TRBV11-3 | CASSSVEAPYNEQFF
TRBJ2-3 | TRBV27 | CASIQRRGTLDTQYF
TRBJ2-2 | TRBV11-2 | CASSRPRTSGRDPGELFF
TRBJ2-1 | TRBV30 | CAWRPTSGVGKRREQFF
TRBJ2-7 | TRBV7-2 | CASSTGDSPPYEQYF
TRBJ2-3 | TRBV28 | CASKTSGQSTDTQYF
TRBJ1-5 | TRBV5-1 | CASSAGSNQPQHF
TRBJ2-7 | TRBV27 | CASRRAQGPEQYF
TRBJ2-3 | TRBV6-1 | CASSRDRGRTDTQYF
TRBJ1-2 | TRBV4-2 | CASSQRTGVGYTF
TRBJ1-1 | TRBV28 | CASSLLGWLNTEAFF
TRBJ2-3 | TRBV6-5 | CASRASGTDTQYF
TRBJ2-1 | TRBV15 | CATSRALNEQFF
TRBJ1-3 | TRBV6-5 | CASSPGNGNTIYF
TRBJ1-3 | TRBV7-9 | CASSLVGTGNTIYF
TRBJ2-7 | TRBV27 | CASSLRGQGHYEQYF